This T cell receptor (beta chain) stems from a study of blood T cell repertoires in COVID-19. In the study overall: Whether acute or convalescent, the COVID-19 samples came from the United States, Italy and Spain. T cells, B-cell-depleted T cells, or PBMCs supplied cDNA or gDNA.

The assay was immunoSEQ multiplex PCR, and TCRdb's table has in-frame clones only and misses some. The table shows about 100,000 clones, with 80% to 90% occurring only once. All recovered Cohort 3 donors got two negative PCRs, got clearance, or saw symptom resolution. The sequence came from a woman in her forties or fifties who had recovered from COVID-19. The specimen sequenced was PBMCs or T cells enriched from blood (not recorded which).

CDR3 nucleotide sequence: TGTGCCAGCTCACCATTTCCGGACTCCACCTACACAGATACGCAGTATTTT. Translation gives CASSPFPDSTYTDTQYF. The chain uses TRBV18 and TRBJ2-3, with D perhaps TRBD2 (5 bases). Trimming pared 2 bases from V and 2 bases from J, leaving 17 bases between. The CDR3 is 17 amino acids. The germline CDR1 and CDR2 sequences are KGHSH and LQKENI.